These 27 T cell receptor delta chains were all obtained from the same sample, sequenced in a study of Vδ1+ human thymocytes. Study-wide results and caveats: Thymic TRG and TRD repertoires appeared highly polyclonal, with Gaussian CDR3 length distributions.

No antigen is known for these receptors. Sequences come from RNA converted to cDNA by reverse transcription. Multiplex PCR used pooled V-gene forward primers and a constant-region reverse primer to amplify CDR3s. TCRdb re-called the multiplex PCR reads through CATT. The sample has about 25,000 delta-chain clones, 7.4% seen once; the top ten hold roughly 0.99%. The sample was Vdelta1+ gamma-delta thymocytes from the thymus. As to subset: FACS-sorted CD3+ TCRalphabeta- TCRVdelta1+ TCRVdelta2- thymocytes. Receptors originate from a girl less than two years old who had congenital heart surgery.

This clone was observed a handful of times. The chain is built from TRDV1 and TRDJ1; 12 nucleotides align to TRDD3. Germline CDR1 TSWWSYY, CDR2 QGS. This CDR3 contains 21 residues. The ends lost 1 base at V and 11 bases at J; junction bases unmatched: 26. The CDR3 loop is CALGEPKPGLPTLLGDTLLIF. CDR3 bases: TGTGCTCTTGGGGAACCGAAGCCAGGCCTTCCTACGTTACTGGGGGATACACTGCTCATCTTT.

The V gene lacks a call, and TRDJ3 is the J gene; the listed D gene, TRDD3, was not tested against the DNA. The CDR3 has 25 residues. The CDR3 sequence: CACDTQPPGDTPPPLSSWDTRQMFF. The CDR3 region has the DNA TGTGCCTGTGACACCCAACCGCCGGGGGATACCCCACCCCCCCTAAGCTCCTGGGACACCCGACAGATGTTTTTC.

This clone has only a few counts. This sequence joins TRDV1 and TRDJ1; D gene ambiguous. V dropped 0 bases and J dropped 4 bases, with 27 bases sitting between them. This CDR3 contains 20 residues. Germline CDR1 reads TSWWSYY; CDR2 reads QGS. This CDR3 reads CALGELDSTGRWEWIDKLIF. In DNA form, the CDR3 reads TGTGCTCTTGGGGAACTAGACTCCACGGGTCGGTGGGAATGGATCGATAAACTCATCTTT.

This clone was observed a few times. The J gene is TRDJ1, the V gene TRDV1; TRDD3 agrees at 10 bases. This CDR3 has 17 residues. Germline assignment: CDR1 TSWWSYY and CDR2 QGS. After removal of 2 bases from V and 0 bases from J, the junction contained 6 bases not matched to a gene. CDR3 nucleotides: TGTGCTCTTGGGGAAATAGGGGGATACGAGTACACCGATAAACTCATCTTT. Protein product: CALGEIGGYEYTDKLIF.

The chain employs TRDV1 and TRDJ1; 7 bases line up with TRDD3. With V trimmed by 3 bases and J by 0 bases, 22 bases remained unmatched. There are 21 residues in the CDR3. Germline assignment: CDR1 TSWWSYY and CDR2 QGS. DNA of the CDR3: TGTGCTCTTGGGGAGGCTTCCCCGGCAGACTGGGGATGCCCGTACACCGATAAACTCATCTTT. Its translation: CALGEASPADWGCPYTDKLIF.

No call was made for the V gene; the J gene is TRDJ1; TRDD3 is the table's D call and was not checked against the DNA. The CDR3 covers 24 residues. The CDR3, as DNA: TGTGCTCTTGGGGAAAGCCCAACCCTACCCCCTCCGTACTGGGGGATACTGTCCGCCGATAAGCTCATCTTT. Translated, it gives CALGESPTLPPPYWGILSADKLIF.

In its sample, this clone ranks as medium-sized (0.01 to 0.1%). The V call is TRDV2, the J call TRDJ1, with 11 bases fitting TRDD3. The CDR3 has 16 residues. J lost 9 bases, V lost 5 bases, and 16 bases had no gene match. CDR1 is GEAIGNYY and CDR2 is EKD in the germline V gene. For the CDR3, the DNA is TGTGCCTGTGGAGAAGTTAGACTGGGGGATAGTTATCAACTCATCTTT. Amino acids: CACGEVRLGDSYQLIF.

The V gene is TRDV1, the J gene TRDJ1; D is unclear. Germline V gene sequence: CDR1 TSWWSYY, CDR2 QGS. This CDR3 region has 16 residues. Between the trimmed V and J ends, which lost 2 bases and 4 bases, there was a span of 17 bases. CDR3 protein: CALGEFTSSIHDKLIF. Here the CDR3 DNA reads TGTGCTCTTGGGGAATTCACCTCGAGTATCCACGATAAACTCATCTTT.

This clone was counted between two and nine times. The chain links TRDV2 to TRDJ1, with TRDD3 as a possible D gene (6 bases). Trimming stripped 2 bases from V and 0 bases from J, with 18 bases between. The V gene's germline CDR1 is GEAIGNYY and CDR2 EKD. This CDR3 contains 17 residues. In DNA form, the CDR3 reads TGTGCCTGTGACATCTACCTACTGGGAGTGTACACCGATAAACTCATCTTT. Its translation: CACDIYLLGVYTDKLIF.

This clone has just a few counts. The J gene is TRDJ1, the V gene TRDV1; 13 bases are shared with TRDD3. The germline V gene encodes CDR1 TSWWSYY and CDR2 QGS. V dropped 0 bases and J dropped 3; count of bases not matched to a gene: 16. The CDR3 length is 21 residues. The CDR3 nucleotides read TGTGCTCTTGGGGAACTAGAACCGACCCCCTACTGGGGGATACGCCCCGATAAACTCATCTTT. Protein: CALGELEPTPYWGIRPDKLIF.

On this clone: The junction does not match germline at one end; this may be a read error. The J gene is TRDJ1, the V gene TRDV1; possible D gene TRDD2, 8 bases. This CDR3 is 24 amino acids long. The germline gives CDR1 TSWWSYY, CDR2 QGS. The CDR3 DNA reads TGTGCTCTTGGGGAACTAACCCTCTTCTTCCTACGAGGTTACTGGGGTCCGTACACCGACAAACTCATCTTT. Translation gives CALGELTLFFLRGYWGPYTDKLIF.

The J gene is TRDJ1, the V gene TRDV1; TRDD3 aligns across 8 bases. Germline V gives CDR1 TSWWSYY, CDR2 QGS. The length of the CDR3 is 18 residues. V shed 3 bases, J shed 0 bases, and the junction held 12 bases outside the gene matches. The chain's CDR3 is CALGDPTGGNVYTDKLIF. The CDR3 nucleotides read TGTGCTCTTGGGGATCCTACTGGGGGGAACGTCTACACCGATAAACTCATCTTT.

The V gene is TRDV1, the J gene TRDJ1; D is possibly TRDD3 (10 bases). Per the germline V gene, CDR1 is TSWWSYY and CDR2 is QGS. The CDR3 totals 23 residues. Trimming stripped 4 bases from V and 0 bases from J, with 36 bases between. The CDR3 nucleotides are TGTGCTCTTGGGGGCCTCCCTTCCTACGGTGGGTACTGGGGGATTTCCTACACCGATAAACTCATCTTT. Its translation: CALGGLPSYGGYWGISYTDKLIF.

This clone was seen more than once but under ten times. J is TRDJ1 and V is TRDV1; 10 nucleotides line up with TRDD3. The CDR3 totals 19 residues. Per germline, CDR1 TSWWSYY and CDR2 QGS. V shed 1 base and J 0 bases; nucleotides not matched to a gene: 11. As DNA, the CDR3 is TGTGCTCTTGGGGAACGTTCTCCGGGGGATACGCGAAACACCGATAAACTCATCTTT. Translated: CALGERSPGDTRNTDKLIF.

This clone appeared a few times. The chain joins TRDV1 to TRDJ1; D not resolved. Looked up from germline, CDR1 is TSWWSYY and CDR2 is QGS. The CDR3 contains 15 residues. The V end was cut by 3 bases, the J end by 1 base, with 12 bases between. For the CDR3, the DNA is TGTGCTCTTGGGGACCCCCAAGTCATCACCGATAAACTCATCTTT. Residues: CALGDPQVITDKLIF.

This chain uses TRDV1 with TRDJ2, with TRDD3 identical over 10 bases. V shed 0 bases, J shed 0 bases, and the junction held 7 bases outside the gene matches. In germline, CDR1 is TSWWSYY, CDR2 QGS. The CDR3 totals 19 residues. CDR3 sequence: CALGELDWGMESLTAQLFF. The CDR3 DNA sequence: TGTGCTCTTGGGGAACTAGACTGGGGGATGGAGTCTTTGACAGCACAACTCTTCTTT.

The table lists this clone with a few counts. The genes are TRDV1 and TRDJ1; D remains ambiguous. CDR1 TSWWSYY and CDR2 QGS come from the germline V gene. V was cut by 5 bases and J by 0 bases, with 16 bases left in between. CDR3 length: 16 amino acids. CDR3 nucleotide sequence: TGTGCTCTTGGGACCCGATATAGGGGTAACACCGATAAACTCATCTTT. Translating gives CALGTRYRGNTDKLIF.

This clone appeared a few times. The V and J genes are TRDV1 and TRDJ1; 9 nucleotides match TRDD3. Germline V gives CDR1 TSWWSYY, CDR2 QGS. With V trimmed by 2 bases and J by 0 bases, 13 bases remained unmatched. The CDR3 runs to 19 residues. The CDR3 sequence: CALGEEFSVLGDHTDKLIF. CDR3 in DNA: TGTGCTCTTGGGGAAGAGTTCTCCGTACTGGGGGACCACACCGATAAACTCATCTTT.

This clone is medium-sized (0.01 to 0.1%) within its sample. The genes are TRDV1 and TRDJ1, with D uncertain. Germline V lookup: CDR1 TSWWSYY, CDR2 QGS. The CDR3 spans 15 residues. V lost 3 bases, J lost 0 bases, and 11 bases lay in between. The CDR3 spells CALGDLFSYTDKLIF. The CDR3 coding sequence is TGTGCTCTTGGGGACCTCTTTTCTTACACCGATAAACTCATCTTT.

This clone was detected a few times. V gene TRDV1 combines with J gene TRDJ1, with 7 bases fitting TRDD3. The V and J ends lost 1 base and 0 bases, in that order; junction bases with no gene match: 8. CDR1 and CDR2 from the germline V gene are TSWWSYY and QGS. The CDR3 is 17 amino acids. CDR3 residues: CALGERLGAMYTDKLIF. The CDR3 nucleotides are TGTGCTCTTGGGGAACGCCTGGGGGCTATGTACACCGATAAACTCATCTTT.

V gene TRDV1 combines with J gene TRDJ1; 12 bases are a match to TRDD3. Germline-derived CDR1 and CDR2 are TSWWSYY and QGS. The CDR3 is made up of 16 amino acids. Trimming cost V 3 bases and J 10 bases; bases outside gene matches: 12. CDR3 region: CALGDWGIRRKSGLIF. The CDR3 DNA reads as TGTGCTCTTGGGGACTGGGGGATACGCCGAAAATCGGGACTCATCTTT.

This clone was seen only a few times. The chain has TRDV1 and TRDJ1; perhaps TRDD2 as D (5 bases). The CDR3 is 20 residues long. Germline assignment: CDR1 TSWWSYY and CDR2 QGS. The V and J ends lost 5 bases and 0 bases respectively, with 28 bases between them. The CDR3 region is CALGTTKAFSSYPYTDKLIF. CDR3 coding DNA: TGTGCTCTTGGGACTACGAAGGCCTTCTCATCATACCCTTACACCGATAAACTCATCTTT.

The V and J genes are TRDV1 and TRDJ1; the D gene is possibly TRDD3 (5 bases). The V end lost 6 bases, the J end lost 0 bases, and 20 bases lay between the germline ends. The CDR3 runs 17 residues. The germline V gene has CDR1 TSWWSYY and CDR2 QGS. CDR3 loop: CALGAEDIPPNTDKLIF. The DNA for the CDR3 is TGTGCTCTTGGAGCAGAGGATATTCCCCCCAACACCGATAAACTCATCTTT.

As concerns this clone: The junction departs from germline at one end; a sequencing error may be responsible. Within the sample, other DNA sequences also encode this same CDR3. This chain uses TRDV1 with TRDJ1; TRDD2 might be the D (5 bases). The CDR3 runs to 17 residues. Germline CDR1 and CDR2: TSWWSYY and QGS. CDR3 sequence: CALGNLPTRPKTDKLIF. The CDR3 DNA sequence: TGTGCCCTTGGGAACCTACCGACGCGACCCAAAACCGATAAACTCATCTTT.

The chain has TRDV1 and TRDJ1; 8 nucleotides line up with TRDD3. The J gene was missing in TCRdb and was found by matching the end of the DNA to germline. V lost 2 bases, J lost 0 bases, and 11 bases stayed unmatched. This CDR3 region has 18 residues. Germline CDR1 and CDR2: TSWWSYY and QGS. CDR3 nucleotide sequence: TGTGCTCTTGGGGAAGACGTTGGGGGATTGGAGGACACCGATAAACTCATCTTT. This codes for CALGEDVGGLEDTDKLIF.

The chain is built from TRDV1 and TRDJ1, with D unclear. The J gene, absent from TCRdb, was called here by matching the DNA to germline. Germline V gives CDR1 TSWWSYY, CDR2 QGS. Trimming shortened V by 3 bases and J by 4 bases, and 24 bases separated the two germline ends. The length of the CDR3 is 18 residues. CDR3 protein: CALGDYIRRTTLFDKLIF. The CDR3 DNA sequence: TGTGCTCTTGGGGATTATATCAGGCGGACCACCTTATTCGATAAACTCATCTTT.

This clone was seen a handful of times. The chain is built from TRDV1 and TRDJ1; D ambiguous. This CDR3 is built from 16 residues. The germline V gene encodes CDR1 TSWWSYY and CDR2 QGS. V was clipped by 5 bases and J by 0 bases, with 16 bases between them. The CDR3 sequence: CALGPPGYPYTDKLIF. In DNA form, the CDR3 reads TGTGCTCTTGGGCCCCCGGGGTACCCGTACACCGATAAACTCATCTTT.